These T cell receptor beta chains were read from a single sample in a study of T cells in Graves' hyperthyroidism and ophthalmopathy. MiXCR, run by TCRdb on the multiplex PCR reads, gives a single entry per CDR3 protein. The data show about 290,000 distinct CDR3 sequences, 10% to 15% seen once. Sequencing was carried out using blood. Receptors originate from a young woman with Graves' hyperthyroidism that later progressed to Graves' ophthalmopathy. The CDR3 runs from the conserved cysteine through the conserved F or W. The D gene is left open where the match is weak. Some rows have no size entry. The others give once, few or many, or a class for an expanded clone.

d_gene	v_gene	j_gene	abundance	CDR3aa	CDR3nt
TRBD1	TRBV27	TRBJ2-7	.	CASSETGVQYF	TGTGCCAGCAGTGAAACAGGGGTGCAGTACTTC
.	TRBV30	TRBJ1-1	many	CAWSVNWDTEAFF	TGTGCCTGGAGTGTAAACTGGGACACTGAAGCTTTCTTT
.	TRBV20-1	TRBJ1-6	.	CSARFGGQGVNSPLHF	TGCAGTGCTAGATTTGGAGGCCAGGGCGTGAATTCACCCCTCCACTTT
.	TRBV6-6	TRBJ2-7	many	CASSYTPPRGGYEQYF	TGTGCCAGCAGTTACACACCGCCCCGGGGCGGGTACGAGCAGTACTTC
TRBD1	TRBV5-1	TRBJ2-2	.	CASSLSGTGLNTGELFF	TGCGCCAGCAGCTTATCCGGGACAGGCCTTAACACCGGGGAGCTGTTTTTT
.	TRBV6-1	TRBJ1-2	many	CASSGQPSYYGYTF	TGTGCCAGCAGTGGACAGCCGTCTTACTATGGCTACACCTTC
.	TRBV14	TRBJ2-3	few	CASSQLEGDTQYF	TGTGCCAGCAGCCAACTCGAAGGAGATACGCAGTATTTT
.	TRBV27	TRBJ2-5	.	CASSLRYRVGETQYF	TGTGCCAGCAGTTTAAGATACAGGGTGGGAGAGACCCAGTACTTC
.	TRBV27	TRBJ2-2	few	CASSLPGRELFF	TGTGCCAGCAGTTTACCGGGCCGGGAGCTGTTTTTT
TRBD2	TRBV11-2	TRBJ2-3	many	CASSYLGRAIDTQYF	TGTGCCAGCAGCTACCTCGGGAGGGCCATAGATACGCAGTATTTT
.	TRBV28	TRBJ1-4	many	CASSPTGQSNEKLFF	TGTGCCAGCAGTCCAACGGGACAAAGTAATGAAAAACTGTTTTTT
.	TRBV20-1	TRBJ2-5	many	CSAKGQGETQYF	TGCAGTGCAAAAGGGCAGGGAGAGACCCAGTACTTC
.	TRBV20-1	TRBJ1-5	many	CSARDMGSTGSTPEHYSNQPQHF	TGCAGTGCTAGAGATATGGGGTCGACCGGCAGCACTCCCGAACACTATAGCAATCAGCCCCAGCATTTT
.	TRBV20-1	TRBJ2-7	few	CSNTRYRVNDEQYF	TGCAGTAACACCCGGTACAGGGTCAACGACGAGCAGTACTTC
.	TRBV7-2	TRBJ2-7	many	CASSGQRNAEQYF	TGTGCCAGCAGTGGACAGCGAAACGCGGAGCAGTACTTC
.	TRBV27	TRBJ2-7	few	CASSSPHSYEQYF	TGTGCCAGCAGTTCGCCCCATAGCTACGAGCAGTACTTC
.	TRBV19	TRBJ1-4	few	CASSALGALREKLFF	TGTGCCAGTAGTGCCCTTGGGGCCCTTCGTGAAAAACTGTTTTTT
TRBD1	TRBV28	TRBJ2-7	many	CASSKKTGGLYEQYF	TGTGCCAGCAGTAAAAAAACAGGGGGACTCTACGAGCAGTACTTC
.	TRBV7-9	TRBJ2-1	many	CASSSLAISYNEQFF	TGTGCCAGCAGCTCACTAGCTATCTCCTACAATGAGCAGTTCTTC
.	TRBV12-3/TRBV12-4	TRBJ1-3	many	CASSLQGISGNTIYF	TGTGCCAGCAGTTTACAGGGTATCTCTGGAAACACCATATATTTT
.	TRBV5-1	TRBJ2-1	many	CASTPAVARYNEQFF	TGCGCCAGCACCCCCGCGGTAGCGAGATACAATGAGCAGTTCTTC
.	TRBV20-1	TRBJ2-5	many	CSAGPGETQYF	TGCAGTGCGGGCCCTGGGGAGACCCAGTACTTC
.	TRBV5-1	TRBJ1-3	many	CASSLKEGAGNTIYF	TGCGCCAGCAGCTTGAAGGAAGGAGCTGGAAACACCATATATTTT
.	TRBV2	TRBJ2-2	many	CASSATGTTNTGELFF	TGTGCCAGCAGTGCCACCGGGACAACGAACACCGGGGAGCTGTTTTTT
.	TRBV19	TRBJ2-5	many	CASSIGNYQETQYF	TGTGCCAGTAGTATTGGTAACTACCAAGAGACCCAGTACTTC
TRBD1	TRBV19	TRBJ1-6	once	CASSTTTGKIPNSPLHF	TGTGCCAGTAGTACAACGACAGGGAAAATCCCGAATTCACCCCTCCACTTT
TRBD1	TRBV4-1	TRBJ2-5	many	CASSQERGQGTQYF	TGCGCCAGCAGCCAAGAAAGGGGGCAGGGGACCCAGTACTTC
.	TRBV28	TRBJ2-1	many	CASSLGVVGYNEQFF	TGTGCCAGCAGTTTGGGGGTAGTGGGCTACAATGAGCAGTTCTTC
.	TRBV11-3	TRBJ2-3	many	CASSSSYSEGWDTQYF	TGTGCCAGCAGCTCGAGCTACTCGGAGGGATGGGATACGCAGTATTTT
.	TRBV12-3/TRBV12-4	TRBJ2-1	many	CASSLWASFQGEQFF	TGTGCCAGCAGTTTATGGGCTAGCTTCCAAGGTGAGCAGTTCTTC
.	TRBV29-1	TRBJ2-7	.	CSVDSGFHEQYF	TGCAGCGTTGATTCGGGGTTCCACGAGCAGTACTTC
.	TRBV10-3	TRBJ2-7	many	CAISLGGYEQYF	TGTGCCATCAGCCTGGGGGGCTACGAGCAGTACTTC
TRBD1	TRBV4-3	TRBJ1-1	few	CASSHSGITGGLNTEAFF	TGCGCCAGCAGCCATTCGGGGATCACAGGGGGCCTGAACACTGAAGCTTTCTTT
TRBD1	TRBV18	TRBJ2-7	many	CASSRGQISEQYF	TGTGCCAGCTCACGGGGACAGATTTCCGAGCAGTACTTC
.	TRBV2	TRBJ2-7	many	CASQKLLTATYEQYF	TGTGCCAGCCAAAAACTATTGACAGCCACCTACGAGCAGTACTTC
TRBD1	TRBV3-1	TRBJ1-6	many	CASSPGQGYSPLHF	TGTGCCAGCAGCCCGGGACAGGGATATTCACCCCTCCACTTT
.	TRBV10-1	TRBJ2-7	many	CASNKVGSDEQYF	TGCGCCAGCAACAAGGTGGGCAGCGACGAGCAGTACTTC
TRBD1	TRBV27	TRBJ1-5	many	CASSLGTEDQPQHF	TGTGCCAGCAGTTTGGGGACAGAGGATCAGCCCCAGCATTTT